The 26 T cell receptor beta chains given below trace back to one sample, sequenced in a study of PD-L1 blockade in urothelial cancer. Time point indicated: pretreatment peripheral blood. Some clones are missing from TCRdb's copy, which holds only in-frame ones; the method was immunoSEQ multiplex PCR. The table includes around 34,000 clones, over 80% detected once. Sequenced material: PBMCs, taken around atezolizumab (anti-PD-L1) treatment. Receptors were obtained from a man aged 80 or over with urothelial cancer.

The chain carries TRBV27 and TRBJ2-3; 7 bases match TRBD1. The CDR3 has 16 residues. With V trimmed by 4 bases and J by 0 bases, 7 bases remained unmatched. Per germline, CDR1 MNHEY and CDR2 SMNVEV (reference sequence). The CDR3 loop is CASSSPSTGSTDTQYF. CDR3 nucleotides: TGTGCCAGCAGTTCTCCCTCGACAGGGAGCACAGATACGCAGTATTTT.

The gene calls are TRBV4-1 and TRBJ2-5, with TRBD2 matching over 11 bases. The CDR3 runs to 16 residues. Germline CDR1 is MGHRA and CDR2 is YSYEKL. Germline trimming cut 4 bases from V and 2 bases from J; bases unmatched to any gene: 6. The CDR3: CASSPTSGNLQETQYF. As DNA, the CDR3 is TGCGCCAGCAGCCCGACTAGCGGGAACTTACAAGAGACCCAGTACTTC.

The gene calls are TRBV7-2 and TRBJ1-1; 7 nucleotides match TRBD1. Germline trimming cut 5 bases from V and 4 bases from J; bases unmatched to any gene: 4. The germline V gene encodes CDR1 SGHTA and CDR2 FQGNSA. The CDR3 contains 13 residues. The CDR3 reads CASSPGGSTEAFF. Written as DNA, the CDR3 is TGTGCCAGCAGCCCAGGGGGGAGCACTGAAGCTTTCTTT.

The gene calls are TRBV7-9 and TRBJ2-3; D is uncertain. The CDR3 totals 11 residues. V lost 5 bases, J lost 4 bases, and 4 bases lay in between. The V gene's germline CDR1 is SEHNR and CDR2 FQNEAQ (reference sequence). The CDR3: CASSPADTQYF. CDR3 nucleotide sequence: TGTGCCAGCAGCCCGGCAGATACGCAGTATTTT.

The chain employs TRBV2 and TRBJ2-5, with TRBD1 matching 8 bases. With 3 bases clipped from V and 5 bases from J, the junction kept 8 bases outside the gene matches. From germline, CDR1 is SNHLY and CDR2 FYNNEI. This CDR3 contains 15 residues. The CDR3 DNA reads TGTGCCAGCAGTGACGAGACAGGGGTCGAGGAGACCCAGTACTTC. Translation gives CASSDETGVEETQYF.

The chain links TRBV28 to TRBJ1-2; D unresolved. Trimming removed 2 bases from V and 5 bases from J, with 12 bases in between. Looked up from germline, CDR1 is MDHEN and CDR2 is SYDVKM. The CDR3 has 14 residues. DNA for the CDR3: TGTGCCAGCAGTTTAACAGCTGCGATTTATGGCTACACCTTC. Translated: CASSLTAAIYGYTF.

This CDR3 reads CATSSNIRDRGVDTQYF. In DNA, the CDR3 is TGTGCCACCAGCTCGAACATCCGGGACAGGGGGGTGGATACGCAGTATTTT. The chain joins TRBV15 to TRBJ2-3; 11 bases map to TRBD1. Germline V gene sequence: CDR1 LNHNV, CDR2 YYDKDF (reference sequence). CDR3 size: 17 residues. V dropped 5 bases and J dropped 6; count of bases not matched to a gene: 13. Full variable domain (missing parts from reference TRBV15 and TRBJ2-3): DAMVIQNPRYQVTQFGKPVTLSCSQTLNHNVMYWYQQKSSQAPKLLFHYYDKDFNNEADTPDNFQSRRPNTSFCFLDIRSPGLGDTAMYLCATSSNIRDRGVDTQYFGPGTRLTVL.

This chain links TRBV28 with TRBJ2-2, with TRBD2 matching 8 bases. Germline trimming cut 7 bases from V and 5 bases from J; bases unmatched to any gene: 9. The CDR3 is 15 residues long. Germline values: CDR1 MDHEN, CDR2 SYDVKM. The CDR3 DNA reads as TGTGCCAGCACCCTCAGCCCTAGCGGGACCGGGGAGCTGTTTTTT. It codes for CASTLSPSGTGELFF.

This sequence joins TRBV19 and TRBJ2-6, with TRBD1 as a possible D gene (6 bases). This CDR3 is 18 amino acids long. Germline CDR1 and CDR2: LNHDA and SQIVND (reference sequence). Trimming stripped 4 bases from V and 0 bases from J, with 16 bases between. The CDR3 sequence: CASSTPMTGPSGANVLTF. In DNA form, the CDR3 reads TGTGCCAGTAGTACCCCCATGACAGGTCCCTCTGGGGCCAACGTCCTGACTTTC. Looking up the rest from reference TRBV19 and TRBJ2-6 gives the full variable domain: DGGITQSPKYLFRKEGQNVTLSCEQNLNHDAMYWYRQDPGQGLRLIYYSQIVNDFQKGDIAEGYSVSREKKESFPLTVTSAQKNPTAFYLCASSTPMTGPSGANVLTFGAGSRLTVL.

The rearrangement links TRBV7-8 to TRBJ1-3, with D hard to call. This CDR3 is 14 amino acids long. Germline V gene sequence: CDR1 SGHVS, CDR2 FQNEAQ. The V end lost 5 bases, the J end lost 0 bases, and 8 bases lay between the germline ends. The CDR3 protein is CASSPFSSGNTIYF. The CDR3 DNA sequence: TGTGCCAGCAGCCCATTTAGCTCTGGAAACACCATATATTTT.

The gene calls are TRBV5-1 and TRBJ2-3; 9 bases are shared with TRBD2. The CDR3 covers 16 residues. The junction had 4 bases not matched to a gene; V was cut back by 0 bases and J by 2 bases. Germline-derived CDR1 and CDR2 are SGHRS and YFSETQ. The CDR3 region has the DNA TGCGCCAGCAGCTTGGTCCTAGCGGGAACCACAGATACGCAGTATTTT. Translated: CASSLVLAGTTDTQYF.

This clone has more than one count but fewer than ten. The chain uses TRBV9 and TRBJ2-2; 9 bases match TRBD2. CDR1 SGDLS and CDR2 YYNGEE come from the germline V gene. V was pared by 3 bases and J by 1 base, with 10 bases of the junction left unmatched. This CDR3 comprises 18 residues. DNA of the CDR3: TGTGCCAGCAGCGACTCCTTTCCTAGCGGGGTGAACACCGGGGAGCTGTTTTTT. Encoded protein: CASSDSFPSGVNTGELFF.

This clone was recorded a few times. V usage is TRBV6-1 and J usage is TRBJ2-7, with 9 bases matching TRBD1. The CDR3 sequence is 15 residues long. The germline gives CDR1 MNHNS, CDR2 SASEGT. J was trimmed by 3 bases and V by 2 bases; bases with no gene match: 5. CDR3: CASSESTGGFYEQYF. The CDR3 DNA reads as TGTGCCAGCAGTGAAAGTACAGGGGGCTTCTACGAGCAGTACTTC.

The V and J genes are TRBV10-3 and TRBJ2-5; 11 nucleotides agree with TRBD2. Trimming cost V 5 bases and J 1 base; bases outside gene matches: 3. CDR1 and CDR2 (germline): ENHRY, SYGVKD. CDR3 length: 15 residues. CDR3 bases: TGTGCCATCAGTTGGACTAGCGGGCGCCAAGAGACCCAGTACTTC. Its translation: CAISWTSGRQETQYF.

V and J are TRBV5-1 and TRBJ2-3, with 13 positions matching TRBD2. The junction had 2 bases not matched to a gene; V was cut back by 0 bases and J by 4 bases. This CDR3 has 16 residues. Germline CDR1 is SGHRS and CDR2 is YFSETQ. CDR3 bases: TGCGCCAGCAGCTTGGGACTAGCGGGAGGTGCAGATACGCAGTATTTT. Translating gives CASSLGLAGGADTQYF.

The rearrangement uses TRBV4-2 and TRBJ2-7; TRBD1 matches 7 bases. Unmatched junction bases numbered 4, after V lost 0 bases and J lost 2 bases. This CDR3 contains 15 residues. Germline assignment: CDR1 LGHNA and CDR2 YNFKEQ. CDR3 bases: TGTGCCAGCAGCCAAGAAAGACAGGGTCCCTACGAGCAGTACTTC. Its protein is CASSQERQGPYEQYF.

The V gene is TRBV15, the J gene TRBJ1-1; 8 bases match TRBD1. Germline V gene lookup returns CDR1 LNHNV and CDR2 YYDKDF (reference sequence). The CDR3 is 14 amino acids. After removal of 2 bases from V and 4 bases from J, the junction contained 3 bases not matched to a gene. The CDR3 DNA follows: TGTGCCACCAGCAGACTTGGGACAGGCACTGAAGCTTTCTTT. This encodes CATSRLGTGTEAFF.

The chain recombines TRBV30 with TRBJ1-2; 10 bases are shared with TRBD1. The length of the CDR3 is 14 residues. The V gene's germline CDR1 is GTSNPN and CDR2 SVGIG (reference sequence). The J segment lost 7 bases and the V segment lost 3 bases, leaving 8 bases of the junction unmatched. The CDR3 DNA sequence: TGTGCCTGGAGGGGCGACAGGGGGCCCTCTGGCTACACCTTC. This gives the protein CAWRGDRGPSGYTF.

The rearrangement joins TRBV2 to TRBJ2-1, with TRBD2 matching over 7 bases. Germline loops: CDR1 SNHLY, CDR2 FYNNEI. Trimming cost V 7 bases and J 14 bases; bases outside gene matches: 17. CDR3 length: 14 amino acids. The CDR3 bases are TGTGCCAGCAAAAAGGAGCGGGACGTCAGTATTAAGTTCTTC. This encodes CASKKERDVSIKFF.

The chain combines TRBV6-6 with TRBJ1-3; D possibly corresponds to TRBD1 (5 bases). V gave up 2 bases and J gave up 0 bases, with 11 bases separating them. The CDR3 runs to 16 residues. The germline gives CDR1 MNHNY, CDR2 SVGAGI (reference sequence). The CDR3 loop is CASSYGRGPSGNTIYF. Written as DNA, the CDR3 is TGTGCCAGCAGTTACGGGAGGGGCCCCTCTGGAAACACCATATATTTT.

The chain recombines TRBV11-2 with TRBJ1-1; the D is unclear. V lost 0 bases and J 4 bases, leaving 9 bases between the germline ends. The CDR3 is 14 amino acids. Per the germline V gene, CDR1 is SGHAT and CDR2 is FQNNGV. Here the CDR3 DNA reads TGTGCCAGCAGCTTAGATCCAGACTCCACTGAAGCTTTCTTT. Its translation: CASSLDPDSTEAFF.

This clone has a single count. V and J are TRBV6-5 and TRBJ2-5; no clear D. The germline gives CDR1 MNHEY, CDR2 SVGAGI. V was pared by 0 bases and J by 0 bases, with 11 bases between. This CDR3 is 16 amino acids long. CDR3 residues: CASSYSSWSNQETQYF. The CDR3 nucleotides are TGTGCCAGCAGTTACTCTAGCTGGTCAAACCAAGAGACCCAGTACTTC.

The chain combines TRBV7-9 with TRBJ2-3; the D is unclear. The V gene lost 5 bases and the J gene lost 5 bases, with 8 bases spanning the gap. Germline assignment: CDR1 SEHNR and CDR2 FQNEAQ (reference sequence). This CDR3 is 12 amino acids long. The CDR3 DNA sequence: TGTGCCAGCAGCGTTTCAGGAGATACGCAGTATTTT. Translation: CASSVSGDTQYF.

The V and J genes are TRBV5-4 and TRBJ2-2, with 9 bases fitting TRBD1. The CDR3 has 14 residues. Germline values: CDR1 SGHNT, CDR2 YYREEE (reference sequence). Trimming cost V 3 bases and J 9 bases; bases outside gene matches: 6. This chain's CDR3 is CASSWDRAGRELFF. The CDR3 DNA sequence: TGTGCCAGCAGCTGGGACAGGGCGGGCCGGGAGCTGTTTTTT.

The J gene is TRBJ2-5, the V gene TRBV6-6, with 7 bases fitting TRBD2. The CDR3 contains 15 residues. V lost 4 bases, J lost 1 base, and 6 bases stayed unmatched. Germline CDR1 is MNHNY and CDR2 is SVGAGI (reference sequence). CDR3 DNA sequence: TGTGCCAGCAGTTCGGAAAGCGGGGTCCAAGAGACCCAGTACTTC. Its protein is CASSSESGVQETQYF.

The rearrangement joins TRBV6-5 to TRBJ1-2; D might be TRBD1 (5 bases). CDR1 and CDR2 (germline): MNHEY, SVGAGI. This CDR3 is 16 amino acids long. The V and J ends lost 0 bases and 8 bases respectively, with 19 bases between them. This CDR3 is CASSYSMGGSRRGYTF. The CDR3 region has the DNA TGTGCCAGCAGTTACTCGATGGGGGGGAGCAGGAGGGGCTACACCTTC.